The clone carrying this T cell receptor beta chain was recorded many times. The target antigen is unknown. The CDR3 sequence is 14 residues long. Germline assignment: CDR1 SGHTA and CDR2 FQGNSA. V dropped 1 base and J dropped 6 bases, with 10 bases sitting between them. The data originate from a study of response to subunit inactivated influenza vaccine. Whole-study findings and limits: Researchers suggested that each seasonal influenza vaccination recruits few new T cells.

TCRdb fed the RT-PCR reads into MiXCR, producing one record per CDR3 protein. Counted here are around 190,000 distinct CDR3 sequences, about 9% occurring once; the ten biggest clones make up approximately 11%. The chain couples TRBV7-2 to TRBJ1-5; TRBD1 is a possible D gene (5 bases). This clonotype was obtained from a man aged 50-60 years who received an inactivated influenza vaccine. The sequenced sample was non-naive T cells sorted from PBMCs, obtained on the day of vaccination. The CDR3 protein is CASSLVGDSQPQHF. CDR3 DNA: TGTGCCAGCAGCTTAGTGGGGGACTCTCAGCCCCAGCATTTT.